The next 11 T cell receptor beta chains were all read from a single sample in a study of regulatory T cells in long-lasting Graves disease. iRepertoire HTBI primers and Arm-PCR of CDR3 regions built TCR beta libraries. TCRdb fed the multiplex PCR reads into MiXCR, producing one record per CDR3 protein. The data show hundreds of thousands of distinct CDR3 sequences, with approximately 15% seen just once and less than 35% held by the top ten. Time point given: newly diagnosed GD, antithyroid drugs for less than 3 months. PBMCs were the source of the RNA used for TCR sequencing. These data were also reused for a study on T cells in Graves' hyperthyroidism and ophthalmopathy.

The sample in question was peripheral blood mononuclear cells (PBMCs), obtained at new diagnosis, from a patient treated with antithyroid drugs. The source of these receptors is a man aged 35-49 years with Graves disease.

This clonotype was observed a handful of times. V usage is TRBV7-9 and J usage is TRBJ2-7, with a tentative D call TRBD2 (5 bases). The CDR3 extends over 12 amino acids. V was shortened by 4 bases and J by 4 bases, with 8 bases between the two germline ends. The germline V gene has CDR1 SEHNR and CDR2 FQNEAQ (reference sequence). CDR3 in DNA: TGTGCCAGCAGCTCAGAGGGATACGAGCAGTACTTC. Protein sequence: CASSSEGYEQYF.

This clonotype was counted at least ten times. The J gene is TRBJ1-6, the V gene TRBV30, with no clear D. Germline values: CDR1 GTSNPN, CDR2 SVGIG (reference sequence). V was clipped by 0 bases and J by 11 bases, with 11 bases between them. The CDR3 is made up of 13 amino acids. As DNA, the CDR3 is TGTGCCTGGAGTGTAAGCGGGCAGCCACCCCTCCACTTT. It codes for CAWSVSGQPPLHF.

CDR3 bases: TGTGCCACCAGGGGGTCCACGTCCTACGAGCAGTACTTC. Protein sequence: CATRGSTSYEQYF. This rearrangement joins TRBV24-1 to TRBJ2-7; D not resolved. Per germline, CDR1 KGHDR and CDR2 SFDVKD. The CDR3 loop spans 13 amino acids. The germline V and J ends were trimmed by 7 bases and 1 base, with 10 bases remaining between them.

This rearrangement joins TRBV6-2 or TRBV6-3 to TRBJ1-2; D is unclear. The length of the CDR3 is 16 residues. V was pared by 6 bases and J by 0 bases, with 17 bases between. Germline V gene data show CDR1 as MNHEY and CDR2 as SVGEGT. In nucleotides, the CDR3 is TGTGCCAGCAGAAATCCCGGACGGCCAACTAACTATGGCTACACCTTC. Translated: CASRNPGRPTNYGYTF.

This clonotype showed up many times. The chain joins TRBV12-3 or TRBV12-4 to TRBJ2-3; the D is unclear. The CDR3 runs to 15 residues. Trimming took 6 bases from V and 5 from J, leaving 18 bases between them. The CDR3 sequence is CASSSTERWGDTQYF. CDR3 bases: TGTGCCAGCAGCTCTACTGAGAGGTGGGGAGATACGCAGTATTTT.

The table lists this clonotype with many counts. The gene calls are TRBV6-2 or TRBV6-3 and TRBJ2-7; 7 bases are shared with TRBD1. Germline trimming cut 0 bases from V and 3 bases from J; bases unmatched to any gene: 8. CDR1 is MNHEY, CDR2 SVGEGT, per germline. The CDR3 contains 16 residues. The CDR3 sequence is CASSYSTGWANYEQYF. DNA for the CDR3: TGTGCCAGCAGTTACTCGACAGGGTGGGCCAACTACGAGCAGTACTTC.

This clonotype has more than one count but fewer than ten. The chain's CDR3 is CASSFLQGRQNEQFF. CDR3 bases: TGTGCCAGCAGTTTCCTCCAGGGGAGGCAAAATGAGCAGTTCTTC. The chain carries TRBV6-5 and TRBJ2-1, with D perhaps given as TRBD1 or TRBD2 (6 bases each). V gave up 4 bases and J gave up 7 bases, with 17 bases separating them. CDR1 MNHEY and CDR2 SVGAGI come from the germline V gene. CDR3 size: 15 residues.

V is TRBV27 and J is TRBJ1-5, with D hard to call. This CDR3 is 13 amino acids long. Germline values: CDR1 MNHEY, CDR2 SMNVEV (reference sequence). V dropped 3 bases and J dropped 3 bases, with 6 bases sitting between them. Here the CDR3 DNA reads TGTGCCAGCAGTTTTGACTTCAATCAGCCCCAGCATTTT. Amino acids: CASSFDFNQPQHF.

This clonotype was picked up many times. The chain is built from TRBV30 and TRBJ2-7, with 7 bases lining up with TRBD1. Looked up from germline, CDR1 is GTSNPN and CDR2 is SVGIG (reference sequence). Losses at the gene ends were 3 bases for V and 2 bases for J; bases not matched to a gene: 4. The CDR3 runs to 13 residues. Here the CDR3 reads CAWRPGTAYEQYF. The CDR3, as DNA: TGTGCCTGGAGGCCCGGGACAGCCTACGAGCAGTACTTC.

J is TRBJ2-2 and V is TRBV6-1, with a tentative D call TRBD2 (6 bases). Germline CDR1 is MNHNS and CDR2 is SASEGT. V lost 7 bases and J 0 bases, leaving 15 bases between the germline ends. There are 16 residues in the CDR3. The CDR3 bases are TGTGCCAGCACCCCCGCGGTAGCGGCGAACACCGGGGAGCTGTTTTTT. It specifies CASTPAVAANTGELFF.

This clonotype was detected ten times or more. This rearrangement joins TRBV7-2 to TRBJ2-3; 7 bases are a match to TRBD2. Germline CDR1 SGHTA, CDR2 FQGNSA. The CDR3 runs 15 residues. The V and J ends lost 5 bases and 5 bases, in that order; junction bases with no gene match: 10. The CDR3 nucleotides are TGTGCCAGCAGCGGGACTACCGTAGCTGGAGATACGCAGTATTTT. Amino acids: CASSGTTVAGDTQYF.